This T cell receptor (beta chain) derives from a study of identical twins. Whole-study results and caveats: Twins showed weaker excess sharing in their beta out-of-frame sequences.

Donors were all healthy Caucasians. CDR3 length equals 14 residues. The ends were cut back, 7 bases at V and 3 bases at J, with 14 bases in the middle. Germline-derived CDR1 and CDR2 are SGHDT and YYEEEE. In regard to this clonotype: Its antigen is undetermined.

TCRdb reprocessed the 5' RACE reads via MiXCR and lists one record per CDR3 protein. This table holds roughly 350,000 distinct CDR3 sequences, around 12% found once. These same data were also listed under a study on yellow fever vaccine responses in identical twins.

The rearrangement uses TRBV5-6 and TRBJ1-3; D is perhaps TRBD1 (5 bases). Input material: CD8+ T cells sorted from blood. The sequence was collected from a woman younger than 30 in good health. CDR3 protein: CASGQQDLGNTIYF. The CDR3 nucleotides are TGTGCCAGCGGCCAACAGGACCTTGGAAACACCATATATTTT.